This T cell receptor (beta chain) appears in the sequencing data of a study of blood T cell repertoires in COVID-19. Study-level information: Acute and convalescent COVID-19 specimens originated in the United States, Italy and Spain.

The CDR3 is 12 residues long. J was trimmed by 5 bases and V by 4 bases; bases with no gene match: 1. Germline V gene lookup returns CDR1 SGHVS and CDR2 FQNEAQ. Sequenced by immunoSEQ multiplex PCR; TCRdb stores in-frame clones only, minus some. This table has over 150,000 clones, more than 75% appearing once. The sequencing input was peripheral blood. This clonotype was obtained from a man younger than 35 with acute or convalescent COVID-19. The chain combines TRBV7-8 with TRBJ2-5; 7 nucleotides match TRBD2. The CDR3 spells CASSYGGETQYF. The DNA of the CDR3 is TGTGCCAGCAGCTACGGGGGGGAGACCCAGTACTTC.